A selection of T cell receptor beta chains follows, all from one sample in a study of blood T cell repertoires in COVID-19. TCRdb keeps only in-frame clones here, not all; method: immunoSEQ multiplex PCR. The sample lists 250,000 to 300,000 clones, 75% to 90% occurring once. Sample: peripheral blood. The receptors stem from a man in his sixties who had recovered from COVID-19. CDR3s include the opening cysteine and the closing phenylalanine or tryptophan. D genes are given only for firm matches. Only part of the rows carry a size: once, few, many, or a class if the clone is expanded.

-	TRBV3-1/TRBV3-2	TRBJ2-1	-	TGTGCCAGCAGGGCGGGAAGGCGGGTAGATGAGCAGTTCTTC	CASRAGRRVDEQFF
TRBD1	TRBV18	TRBJ1-1	few	TGTGCCAGCTCACCAACGAACAGGGGGACTGAAGCTTTCTTT	CASSPTNRGTEAFF
TRBD2	TRBV6-2/TRBV6-3	TRBJ2-3	-	TGTGCCAGCAGTTACCTGCGGGAGGTAGATACGCAGTATTTT	CASSYLREVDTQYF
-	TRBV6-5	TRBJ1-2	once	TGTGCCAGCAGTTTTGCAGGGACTGACTATGGCTACACCTTC	CASSFAGTDYGYTF
TRBD1	TRBV27	TRBJ1-6	-	TGTGCCAGCAGTTTCCGCCCGGGACAGGGTTCCTATAATTCACCCCTCCACTTT	CASSFRPGQGSYNSPLHF
-	TRBV6-1	TRBJ1-1	-	TGTGCCAGCAGTGATCTGCGGGGGAACACTGAAGCTTTCTTT	CASSDLRGNTEAFF
TRBD1	TRBV7-8	TRBJ1-2	-	TGTGCCAGCAGCGGAGTAGACAGGGGCTATGGCTACACCTTC	CASSGVDRGYGYTF
-	TRBV6-5	TRBJ1-6	-	TGTGCCAGCAGATCCTACGGGGGAAATTCACCCCTCCACTTT	CASRSYGGNSPLHF
-	TRBV2	TRBJ2-2	-	TGTGCCAGCATTCTGTCCGGGGCCGGGGAGCTGTTTTTT	CASILSGAGELFF
-	TRBV14	TRBJ2-7	-	TGTGCCAGCAGCCAAGATCGGGTGGACATAGTCAGCTCCTACGAGCAGTACTTC	CASSQDRVDIVSSYEQYF
TRBD1	TRBV19	TRBJ2-7	-	TGTGCCAGTAGTCCAAGGACAGGTCTCCACGAGCAGTACTTC	CASSPRTGLHEQYF
TRBD2	TRBV5-1	TRBJ2-7	few	TGCGCCAGCAACACCCGGACTAGCGGGATTTACGAGCAGTACTTC	CASNTRTSGIYEQYF
TRBD1	TRBV19	TRBJ1-3	-	TGTGCCAGTAGTTCGCGGGACAGCTCTGGAAACACCATATATTTT	CASSSRDSSGNTIYF
TRBD2	TRBV11-3	TRBJ2-3	-	TGTGCCAGCAGCCTCGGGCTAGCGGAACTCACAGATACGCAGTATTTT	CASSLGLAELTDTQYF
TRBD2	TRBV2	TRBJ2-3	-	TGTGCCAGCAGCCTGACTAGCGGGAGGTTTACAGATACGCAGTATTTT	CASSLTSGRFTDTQYF
-	TRBV5-4	TRBJ2-6	-	TGTGCCAGCAGCTTCGGCGGTTCTGGGGCCAACGTCCTGACTTTC	CASSFGGSGANVLTF
TRBD2	TRBV9	TRBJ2-1	once	TGTGCCAGCAGCGCTTCTAGCGGGGGGGAGTCTGAGCAGTTCTTC	CASSASSGGESEQFF
TRBD2	TRBV19	TRBJ2-1	-	TGTGCCAGTAGTATGGGTAGCGGGAGGACCAACAATGAGCAGTTCTTC	CASSMGSGRTNNEQFF
-	TRBV7-9	TRBJ2-2	-	TGTGCCGGCCGCCAGACCGGGGAGCTGTTTTTT	CAGRQTGELFF
TRBD1	TRBV28	TRBJ2-7	-	TGTGCCAGCACCACGGGACAGCTTTACGAGCAGTACTTC	CASTTGQLYEQYF
TRBD2	TRBV4-2	TRBJ2-3	-	TGTGCCAGCAGCCCGACTAGCGGGAGGGCGCGTGATACGCAGTATTTT	CASSPTSGRARDTQYF
-	TRBV6-5	TRBJ2-7	-	TGTGCCAGCGAGGAGGACGGACGCCCAACCTACGAGCAGTACTTC	CASEEDGRPTYEQYF
-	TRBV18	TRBJ2-3	-	TGTGCCAGCTCATCATTAAGCGGAACCGGCACAGATACGCAGTATTTT	CASSSLSGTGTDTQYF
TRBD1	TRBV10-1	TRBJ2-7	few	TGCGCCAGCACCGCAGGGATCGGACAGGGATACGAGCAGTACTTC	CASTAGIGQGYEQYF
-	TRBV7-6	TRBJ1-1	once	TGTGCCAGCAGCACCTTGCTGGGGGCGGGGGACACTGAAGCTTTCTTT	CASSTLLGAGDTEAFF
TRBD1	TRBV7-9	TRBJ1-1	-	TGTGCCAGCAGCTTAGCCACAGGGGCCAGGACTGAAGCTTTCTTT	CASSLATGARTEAFF